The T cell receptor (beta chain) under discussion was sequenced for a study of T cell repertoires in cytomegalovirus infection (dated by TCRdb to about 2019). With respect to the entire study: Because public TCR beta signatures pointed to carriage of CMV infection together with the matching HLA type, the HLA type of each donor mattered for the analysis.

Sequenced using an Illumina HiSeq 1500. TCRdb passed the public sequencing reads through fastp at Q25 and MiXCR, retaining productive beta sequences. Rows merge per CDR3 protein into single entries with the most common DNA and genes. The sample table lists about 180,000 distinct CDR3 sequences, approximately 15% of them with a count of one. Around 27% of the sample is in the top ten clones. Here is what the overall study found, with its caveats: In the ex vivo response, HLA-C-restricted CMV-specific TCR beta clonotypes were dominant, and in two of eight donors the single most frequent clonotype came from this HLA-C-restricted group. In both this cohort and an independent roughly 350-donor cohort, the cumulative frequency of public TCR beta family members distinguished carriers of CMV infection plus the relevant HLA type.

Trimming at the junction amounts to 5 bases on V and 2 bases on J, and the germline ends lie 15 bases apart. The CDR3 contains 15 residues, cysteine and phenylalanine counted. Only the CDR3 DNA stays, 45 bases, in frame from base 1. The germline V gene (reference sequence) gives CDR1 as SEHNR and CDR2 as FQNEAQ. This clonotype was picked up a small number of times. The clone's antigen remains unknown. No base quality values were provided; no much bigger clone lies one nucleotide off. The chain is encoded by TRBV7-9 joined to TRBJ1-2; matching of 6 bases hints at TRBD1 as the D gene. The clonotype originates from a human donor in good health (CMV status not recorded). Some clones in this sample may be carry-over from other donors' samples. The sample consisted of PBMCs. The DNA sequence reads TGTGCCAGCAGCAGGGGGGGTCATCAGAACTATGGCTACACCTTC. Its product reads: CASSRGGHQNYGYTF.